This T cell receptor beta chain is drawn from a study of T cells in Graves' hyperthyroidism and ophthalmopathy. Amplification yielded TCR beta CDR3 regions, with RNA transcripts as the source. The study used the HTBI primer set for a first-round RT-PCR of the TCR CDR3. TCRdb re-called the multiplex PCR reads through MiXCR, storing one row per CDR3 protein. The sample yields over 500,000 distinct CDR3 sequences, roughly 18% seen once. Each diagnosis drew on symptoms, thyroxine, TRAb, thyroid ultrasound and orbital computed tomography findings. This clonotype has only a few counts. The germline CDR1 and CDR2 sequences are LGHNA and YNFKEQ. The V end lost 4 bases, the J end lost 4 bases, and 16 bases lay between the germline ends. There are 15 residues in the CDR3.

Material for sequencing was blood. The clonotype was recovered from a woman between 18 and 29 years old with Graves' ophthalmopathy. The rearrangement uses TRBV4-2 and TRBJ1-1; D is undetermined. The CDR3 protein is CASSPLGADSTEAFF. The CDR3 DNA follows: TGTGCCAGCAGCCCCCTTGGCGCAGATAGCACTGAAGCTTTCTTT.